The rows below give T cell receptor beta chains drawn from one sample of a study of cytomegalovirus exposure and HLA in healthy donors. TCRdb's table, derived via immunoSEQ multiplex PCR, lists solely in-frame clones and lacks some. The sample lists about 200,000 clones, 75% to 85% occurring once. Source material: PBMCs. These receptors came from a woman aged 25 to 39 in good health and CMV-seropositive. CDR3s include the opening cysteine and the closing phenylalanine or tryptophan. D genes are given only for firm matches. Size is omitted from some rows. Given values are once, few, many or a class for expanded clones.

clone_size d_call j_call v_call cdr3_nt cdr3_aa
. TRBD1 TRBJ2-7 TRBV2 TGTGCCAGCAGTGAACAGGGGGCAGGTTTCGAGCAGTACTTC CASSEQGAGFEQYF
. TRBD2 TRBJ2-1 TRBV11-3 TGTGCCAGCAGCTTGGGAGCGGGAGCCCTAAGCTCCTACAATGAGCAGTTCTTC CASSLGAGALSSYNEQFF
. . TRBJ1-2 TRBV5-4 TGTGCCAGCAGCCCCCCTTATGAAGGGGCGAGCCCGGGCTACACCTTC CASSPPYEGASPGYTF
. . TRBJ1-2 TRBV5-6 TGTGCCAGCAGCTGGTGGGCTCGGGACATTAGAGGCTACACCTTC CASSWWARDIRGYTF
. TRBD1 TRBJ1-2 TRBV27 TGTGCCAGCAGTGGGTCGGGACAGGGATTTTATGGCTACACCTTC CASSGSGQGFYGYTF
. . TRBJ1-1 TRBV2 TGTGCCAGCAGTGAAGCCTCTAACAGGGTTACGAACACTGAAGCTTTCTTT CASSEASNRVTNTEAFF
. TRBD1 TRBJ1-4 TRBV5-1 TGCGCCAGCAGCTTGGAACAGGGGGATGAAAAACTGTTTTTT CASSLEQGDEKLFF
once . TRBJ1-3 TRBV30 TGTGCCTGGAGACAGGATGGAAACACCATATATTTT CAWRQDGNTIYF
. . TRBJ1-2 TRBV27 TGTGCCAGCAGTTTAGGGCACAGGATGGTCGGCTACACCTTC CASSLGHRMVGYTF
. . TRBJ2-5 TRBV6-5 TGTGCCAGCAGTAAACCCCCGGGGGGCGGGGAGACCCAGTACTTC CASSKPPGGGETQYF
. TRBD2 TRBJ2-1 TRBV11-2 TGTGCCAGCAGCTTATCACTAGCGGGTCAGTACAATGAGCAGTTCTTC CASSLSLAGQYNEQFF
. . TRBJ2-7 TRBV20-1 TGCAGTGCTAGAGGTCGTTACGAGCAGTACTTC CSARGRYEQYF
once . TRBJ1-1 TRBV19 TGTGCCAGTAGTATAAGGGGCGGTAGGAACACTGAAGCTTTCTTT CASSIRGGRNTEAFF
. . TRBJ1-3 TRBV5-1 TGCGCCAGCAGCTTGGCCACGGGTCAGAACACCATATATTTT CASSLATGQNTIYF
. . TRBJ1-3 TRBV5-1 TGCGCCAGCACCCCTTCCCTTGGAAACACCATATATTTT CASTPSLGNTIYF
. . TRBJ1-4 TRBV28 TGTGCCAGCAGGACAAGACAGACAACTAATGAAAAACTGTTTTTT CASRTRQTTNEKLFF
. . TRBJ2-3 TRBV7-8 TGTGCCAGCAGCGTAACGGTACAGAGCACAGATACGCAGTATTTT CASSVTVQSTDTQYF
. . TRBJ1-5 TRBV7-9 TGTGCCAGCAGCTTAGAATCTGGAGGTGGGGGGGCGATCAATCAGCCCCAGCATTTT CASSLESGGGGAINQPQHF
once . TRBJ1-5 TRBV18 TGTGCCAGCGCAAGTGAGGAGAATCAGCCCCAGCATTTT CASASEENQPQHF
. TRBD1 TRBJ2-1 TRBV11-1 TGTGCCAGCAGTAGCCGGGACAGGGGATACAATGAGCAGTTCTTC CASSSRDRGYNEQFF
. TRBD1 TRBJ1-1 TRBV19 TGTGCCAGTAGCTCAGCAGGGGGCTTAATGAACACTGAAGCTTTCTTT CASSSAGGLMNTEAFF
once . TRBJ1-1 TRBV11-1 TGTGCCAGCAGCTTAGCCGCCGGGAGGAACACTGAAGCTTTCTTT CASSLAAGRNTEAFF
once . TRBJ2-5 TRBV7-7 TGTGCTAGCAGCCAACGGGAGTTTGAGACCCAGTACTTC CASSQREFETQYF
. . TRBJ2-1 TRBV13 TGTGCCAGCAGCTTAGGGCAGGGCTCCTACAATGAGCAGTTCTTC CASSLGQGSYNEQFF
. . TRBJ2-3 TRBV2 TGTGCCAGCAGTGGAGGCGGTTCTAGCCCAAATACGCAGTATTTT CASSGGGSSPNTQYF
. . TRBJ2-2 TRBV9 TGTGCCAGCAGCGTAGTTGCGGGGAACACCGGGGAGCTGTTTTTT CASSVVAGNTGELFF
few . TRBJ1-4 TRBV4-2 TGTGCCAGCAGCCAACACAATCCGGGTGCTAATGAAAAACTGTTTTTT CASSQHNPGANEKLFF
. TRBD1 TRBJ1-5 TRBV6-1 TGTGCCAGCAGTGAAGCCGGGACAGGGGTTAGCAATCAGCCCCAGCATTTT CASSEAGTGVSNQPQHF
. TRBD2 TRBJ2-2 TRBV4-2 TGTGCCAGCAGCCAAGATAGGGCTAGCGGGGCCCCAGGCAGCGGGGAGCTGTTTTTT CASSQDRASGAPGSGELFF
. TRBD1 TRBJ1-2 TRBV6-1 TGTGCCAGCAGTGTTTTTAGGACAGGGGGCACCTATGGCTACACCTTC CASSVFRTGGTYGYTF
. . TRBJ1-2 TRBV28 TGTGCCAGCAGTTTATTAATAGGGAGGGGTGGCTACACCTTC CASSLLIGRGGYTF
. TRBD2 TRBJ2-7 TRBV6-5 TGTGCCAGCAGTTACTACACTAGCGGAAACTACGAGCAGTACTTC CASSYYTSGNYEQYF
. . TRBJ1-1 TRBV5-1 TGCGCCAGCAGCCGTACGCCCAACCGGGAACCCGAGAACACTGAAGCTTTCTTT CASSRTPNREPENTEAFF
once . TRBJ2-1 TRBV9 TGTGCCAGCAGCGTAGATAGCGGACGAAACAATGAGCAGTTCTTC CASSVDSGRNNEQFF
. . TRBJ1-1 TRBV2 TGTGCCAGCAGGAACACGAACACTGAAGCTTTCTTT CASRNTNTEAFF
. TRBD1 TRBJ2-7 TRBV27 TGTGCCAGCAGCCTACAGGGGGCGGGGGAGCAGTACTTC CASSLQGAGEQYF
once . TRBJ1-2 TRBV6-4 TGTGCCAGCAGTGACTCGACCAGGCAGGGCTATGGCTACACCTTC CASSDSTRQGYGYTF
. . TRBJ2-2 TRBV2 TGTGCCAGCAGTGACGGTTCGGGAATGAGCACCGGGGAGCTGTTTTTT CASSDGSGMSTGELFF
few . TRBJ2-7 TRBV27 TGTGCCAGCAGTTTATCTTCCCAGTACGAGCAGTACTTC CASSLSSQYEQYF
. . TRBJ1-3 TRBV30 TGTGCCTGGAGTAAACCTCGGCAGGATAGAAACACCATATATTTT CAWSKPRQDRNTIYF
. TRBD2 TRBJ2-7 TRBV11-1 TGTGCCAGCAGACGTAAAAGCGGGAGCAGCTACGAGCAGTACTTC CASRRKSGSSYEQYF
. . TRBJ1-1 TRBV6-5 TGTGCCAGCAGTTACTCGACTGGGAACACTGAAGCTTTCTTT CASSYSTGNTEAFF
. . TRBJ1-1 TRBV15 TGTGCCACCAGCAGGGAACTACAAGCTGAAGCTTTCTTT CATSRELQAEAFF
. TRBD1 TRBJ2-5 TRBV27 TGTGCCAGCAGTTTTGGGGTCGGGACAGCCGGGGAGACCCAGTACTTC CASSFGVGTAGETQYF
. . TRBJ2-7 TRBV18 TGTGCCAGCTCACCTTCCAGTGGCCCCCGCTACGAGCAGTACTTC CASSPSSGPRYEQYF
. . TRBJ2-7 TRBV6-5 TGTGCCAGCAGTTACCGGGAAAACTCCTACGAGCAGTACTTC CASSYRENSYEQYF
. TRBD2 TRBJ2-7 TRBV6-1 TGTGCCAGCAGTGGTCTAGCGGGACTCTACGAGCAGTACTTC CASSGLAGLYEQYF
. TRBD1 TRBJ1-2 TRBV28 TGTGCCAGCAACGAACGACAGGGGGCAGGTGGCTACACCTTC CASNERQGAGGYTF